Detailed here is one T cell receptor (beta chain). What it binds is unknown. Trimming took 4 bases from V and 2 from J; bases not matched to a gene: 7. The CDR3 extends over 16 amino acids. Germline V gives CDR1 SGHDT, CDR2 YYEEEE. Sequencing used immunoSEQ multiplex PCR; TCRdb keeps in-frame clones, though not all of them. The table shows more than 40,000 clones, with around 94% occurring only once. These data are taken from a study of T cells in tuberculosis. The wider study: The T cells targeted glucose monomycolate, a mycobacterial lipid, via CD1B. IGRA-negative adolescents, IGRA-positive adolescents with latent tuberculosis and adults with active tuberculosis formed this South African cohort. Findings of the study overall: Cases with active tuberculosis were adults, while controls were adolescents.

This receptor was obtained from a donor aged 10 to 29 with latent tuberculosis or without tuberculosis infection. Some clones in this sample may be carry-over from other donors' samples. The sequenced sample consisted of PBMCs. The chain links TRBV5-6 to TRBJ2-1; 9 nucleotides line up with TRBD2. CDR3 region: CASSPTGTSPYNEQFF. The CDR3 DNA is TGTGCCAGCAGCCCAACCGGGACTAGCCCCTACAATGAGCAGTTCTTC.